This record covers a single TCR beta chain. The PCR ran on 60 Vbeta and 13 Jbeta primers. Produced via immunoSEQ multiplex PCR; TCRdb's table is partial and in-frame only. The data show about 190,000 clones, with approximately 75% seen just once and about 4.6% held by the top ten. V shed 4 bases, J shed 5 bases, and the junction held 6 bases outside the gene matches. In germline, CDR1 is SGHTA, CDR2 FQGNSA. The CDR3 extends over 14 amino acids. The data were taken from a study of cytomegalovirus exposure and HLA in healthy donors. Overall study context: There were nearly 120 million unique TCR beta sequences, drawn from about 179 million T cells, in an earlier analysis.

This clonotype was sampled from a man under 40 in good health and CMV-seropositive. The chain links TRBV7-2 to TRBJ2-5; 8 bases are shared with TRBD1. The material sequenced was PBMCs. Written as DNA, the CDR3 is TGTGCCAGCAGCTCTCAGGGGGCACAGGAGACCCAGTACTTC. The encoded protein is CASSSQGAQETQYF.